Listed below are T cell receptor beta chains from one sample, sequenced in a study of Ad26.COV2.S vaccination and SARS-CoV-2 variants. Clones were read by immunoSEQ multiplex PCR, and TCRdb kept only the in-frame ones, dropping some. The sample consists of 350,000 to 500,000 clones, less than 95% of them appearing once. Sequenced material: peripheral blood, taken in a trial of Ad26.COV2.S vaccine versus placebo. The source is a person between 18 and 60 years old who received the Ad26.COV2.S COVID-19 vaccine or a placebo. CDR3s include the opening cysteine and the closing phenylalanine or tryptophan. D genes are given only for firm matches. Rows give clone size only sometimes, using once, few, many, or a class for an expanded clone.

v_gene	abundance	j_gene	d_gene	CDR3aa	CDR3nt
TRBV4-1	-	TRBJ2-2	-	CASSQVGAGELFF	TGCGCCAGCAGCCAAGTGGGAGCCGGGGAGCTGTTTTTT
TRBV18	-	TRBJ1-1	-	CASSPSGTAEAFF	TGTGCCAGCTCACCTTCCGGGACGGCCGAAGCTTTCTTT
TRBV15	-	TRBJ2-5	-	CATSRGGEETQYF	TGTGCCACCAGCAGAGGAGGGGAAGAGACCCAGTACTTC
TRBV13	-	TRBJ2-3	-	CASSGSGTPSTDTQYF	TGTGCCAGCAGCGGATCCGGGACGCCTAGCACAGATACGCAGTATTTT
TRBV6-5	once	TRBJ2-6	-	CASSSPPTRANVLTF	TGTGCCAGCAGCTCGCCACCGACGAGGGCCAACGTCCTGACTTTC
TRBV28	-	TRBJ2-1	-	CASSLTARGQFF	TGTGCCAGCAGTTTAACGGCCAGGGGGCAGTTCTTC
TRBV6-2/TRBV6-3	-	TRBJ2-7	TRBD1	CASSNRRQGYEQYF	TGTGCCAGCAGTAACCGGCGACAGGGCTACGAGCAGTACTTC
TRBV20-1	once	TRBJ1-1	-	CSARSGTEAFF	TGCAGTGCCAGGAGCGGCACTGAAGCTTTCTTT
TRBV10-3	-	TRBJ1-2	-	CAIREGGDGYTF	TGTGCCATCAGGGAGGGAGGAGATGGCTACACCTTC
TRBV27	once	TRBJ1-2	-	CASRGRNYGYTF	TGTGCCAGCAGGGGACGGAACTATGGCTACACCTTC
TRBV29-1	-	TRBJ2-4	-	CSVDGAKNIQYF	TGCAGCGTTGACGGAGCCAAAAACATTCAGTACTTC
TRBV7-3	-	TRBJ2-2	TRBD2	CASSLTPLAGVAETGELFF	TGTGCCAGCAGCTTAACCCCACTAGCGGGAGTTGCGGAAACCGGGGAGCTGTTTTTT
TRBV6-5	-	TRBJ2-7	TRBD2	CASSYSRTSAPYEQYF	TGTGCCAGCAGTTACTCGAGGACTAGCGCACCCTACGAGCAGTACTTC
TRBV15	-	TRBJ2-3	-	CATSRVVHRTDTQYF	TGTGCCACCAGCAGAGTTGTCCATCGCACAGATACGCAGTATTTT
TRBV14	once	TRBJ2-7	TRBD2	CASSQGLSGSSLEQYF	TGTGCCAGCAGCCAAGGTCTTAGCGGGAGTTCGTTAGAGCAGTACTTC
TRBV18	-	TRBJ2-3	-	CASRRRASTDTQYF	TGTGCCAGCCGACGGCGGGCTAGCACAGATACGCAGTATTTT
TRBV6-2/TRBV6-3	-	TRBJ2-7	-	CASSTRQYRAYEQYF	TGTGCCAGCAGTACACGACAGTACCGAGCCTACGAGCAGTACTTC
TRBV24-1	-	TRBJ2-1	-	CATSDLPGWDEQFF	TGTGCCACCAGTGATTTGCCGGGGTGGGATGAGCAGTTCTTC
TRBV18	once	TRBJ2-1	TRBD2	CASSLRLATYNEQFF	TGTGCCAGCTCACTTCGACTAGCGACCTACAATGAGCAGTTCTTC
TRBV5-1	-	TRBJ2-1	TRBD2	CASSLGTSGSRNEQFF	TGCGCCAGCAGCCTCGGGACTAGCGGGAGTAGAAATGAGCAGTTCTTC
TRBV5-1	-	TRBJ2-7	-	CASSWEQGPTSYEQYF	TGCGCCAGCAGCTGGGAACAGGGACCCACCTCCTACGAGCAGTACTTC
TRBV27	-	TRBJ2-3	-	CASSRGSTDTQYF	TGTGCCAGCAGTAGGGGTAGCACAGATACGCAGTATTTT
TRBV27	-	TRBJ2-7	TRBD1	CASSLFGTGVSYEQYF	TGTGCCAGCAGTTTATTCGGGACAGGGGTGTCCTACGAGCAGTACTTC
TRBV25-1	once	TRBJ1-1	-	CASSESGRAEAFF	TGTGCCAGCAGTGAATCGGGACGAGCTGAAGCTTTCTTT
TRBV5-3	-	TRBJ2-2	TRBD2	CARSSRRAGGPWFGELFF	TGTGCCAGAAGCTCCCGTCGAGCGGGAGGGCCTTGGTTCGGGGAGCTGTTTTTT
TRBV6-2/TRBV6-3	-	TRBJ2-5	-	CASSYFTQGETQYF	TGTGCCAGCAGTTACTTCACTCAGGGTGAGACCCAGTACTTC
TRBV18	-	TRBJ1-3	-	CASSQDPGNTIYF	TGTGCCAGCTCACAGGATCCTGGAAACACCATATATTTT
TRBV19	-	TRBJ2-1	-	CASSILRTYNEQFF	TGTGCCAGTAGTATACTGCGTACCTACAATGAGCAGTTCTTC
TRBV27	-	TRBJ2-1	TRBD2	CASSLFTSGNEQFF	TGTGCCAGCAGTTTATTTACTAGCGGGAATGAGCAGTTCTTC
TRBV5-4	-	TRBJ2-1	TRBD2	CVSSLVSGREQFF	TGTGTCAGCAGCTTGGTCAGCGGGAGGGAGCAGTTCTTC
TRBV28	-	TRBJ2-7	-	CASSSHKPLSTSYEQYF	TGTGCCAGCAGTTCACACAAGCCCCTATCGACCTCCTACGAGCAGTACTTC
TRBV6-2/TRBV6-3	-	TRBJ2-7	-	CASSPGGWQYF	TGTGCCAGCAGCCCCGGCGGGTGGCAGTACTTC
TRBV6-6	-	TRBJ1-1	-	CASSYSAFENTEAFF	TGTGCCAGCAGTTACTCTGCCTTTGAGAACACTGAAGCTTTCTTT
TRBV5-1	-	TRBJ1-4	-	CASSRTTVTNEKLFF	TGCGCCAGCAGCCGCACGACAGTCACTAATGAAAAACTGTTTTTT
TRBV19	-	TRBJ1-2	-	CASHKGYGYTF	TGTGCCAGCCACAAGGGGTATGGCTACACCTTC
TRBV7-2	-	TRBJ2-5	TRBD2	CASSRLGTSAHAETQYF	TGTGCCAGCAGCCGCTTAGGGACTAGCGCCCACGCAGAGACCCAGTACTTC
TRBV18	-	TRBJ2-1	TRBD2	CASSPGLAGNNEQFF	TGTGCCAGCTCACCTGGCCTAGCGGGGAACAATGAGCAGTTCTTC
TRBV6-2/TRBV6-3	-	TRBJ2-1	-	CASSRAEYNEQFF	TGTGCCAGCAGTCGCGCGGAGTACAATGAGCAGTTCTTC
TRBV27	-	TRBJ1-2	-	CASSPGPRHGYTF	TGTGCCAGCAGCCCGGGACCGCGCCATGGCTACACCTTC
TRBV5-1	-	TRBJ2-7	TRBD2	CASTLRGGFSYEQYF	TGCGCCAGCACCCTCCGGGGGGGCTTCTCCTACGAGCAGTACTTC
TRBV6-5	-	TRBJ1-1	-	CASSYSTINTEAFF	TGTGCCAGCAGTTACTCGACCATCAACACTGAAGCTTTCTTT
TRBV7-9	-	TRBJ2-5	TRBD1	CASSLVRTGMNQETQYF	TGTGCCAGCAGCTTAGTTCGGACAGGGATGAACCAAGAGACCCAGTACTTC
TRBV24-1	-	TRBJ2-7	TRBD2	CATSDPPGGLAGGEQYF	TGTGCCACCAGTGACCCTCCCGGGGGTCTAGCGGGAGGCGAGCAGTACTTC
TRBV7-9	-	TRBJ1-1	TRBD1	CASSSTGKDEAFF	TGTGCCAGCAGCTCGACAGGGAAAGATGAAGCTTTCTTT
TRBV7-3	-	TRBJ2-3	TRBD2	CASSLGLAGVQDTQYF	TGTGCCAGCAGCTTAGGACTAGCGGGAGTACAAGATACGCAGTATTTT
TRBV28	-	TRBJ2-7	-	CASSRYEQYF	TGTGCCAGCAGCAGATACGAGCAGTACTTC
TRBV6-2/TRBV6-3	few	TRBJ1-1	-	CASSYWENTEAFF	TGTGCCAGCAGTTACTGGGAGAACACTGAAGCTTTCTTT
TRBV14	-	TRBJ2-7	-	CASSQDLNSYEQYF	TGTGCCAGCAGCCAAGATTTGAACTCCTACGAGCAGTACTTC
TRBV9	once	TRBJ2-5	-	CASSVGQGTQYF	TGTGCCAGCAGCGTAGGGCAAGGGACCCAGTACTTC
TRBV5-5	-	TRBJ2-5	-	CASSPLSGSGQETQYF	TGTGCCAGCAGCCCCCTCTCCGGGAGTGGTCAGGAGACCCAGTACTTC
TRBV19	-	TRBJ2-1	-	CASSITGTHNEQFF	TGTGCCAGTAGTATCACCGGGACTCACAATGAGCAGTTCTTC
TRBV19	-	TRBJ1-2	-	CASSIHRGELVGYTF	TGTGCCAGTAGTATCCACCGGGGGGAATTGGTTGGCTACACCTTC
TRBV24-1	-	TRBJ2-7	-	CATSPGRTYEQYF	TGTGCCACCAGTCCGGGTAGGACCTACGAGCAGTACTTC